The rows below give T cell receptor beta chains drawn from one sample of a study of shared clonotypes between healthy human individuals. Sequencing used immunoSEQ multiplex PCR; TCRdb keeps in-frame clones, though not all of them. The sample yields hundreds of thousands of clones, roughly 70% seen once. Source material: memory CD4+ T cells sorted from blood. These receptor sequences come from a woman in her twenties or thirties in good health. Each CDR3 is given with its conserved first and last residue. A D gene is named only where the DNA matches it firmly. A clone size is listed for some rows: how often the clone was seen (once, few, many), or a class if it is expanded.

d_gene | j_gene | v_gene | abundance | CDR3aa | CDR3nt
TRBD1 | TRBJ1-1 | TRBV28 | once | CASSSLGQGRTEAFF | TGTGCCAGCAGTTCCCTCGGACAGGGACGAACTGAAGCTTTCTTT
. | TRBJ2-7 | TRBV27 | . | CASSTQGGSRGPLEQYF | TGTGCCAGCAGTACACAGGGAGGCTCGCGGGGCCCCCTCGAGCAGTACTTC
. | TRBJ2-6 | TRBV7-8 | . | CASSQNVVRSGANVLTF | TGTGCCAGCAGCCAAAACGTCGTCCGCTCTGGGGCCAACGTCCTGACTTTC
. | TRBJ1-2 | TRBV14 | few | CASSMLNYGYTF | TGTGCCAGCAGCATGCTAAACTATGGCTACACCTTC
TRBD2 | TRBJ2-1 | TRBV5-1 | few | CASSVSTSGYNEQFF | TGCGCCAGCAGCGTATCCACTAGCGGCTACAATGAGCAGTTCTTC
TRBD1 | TRBJ2-1 | TRBV2 | . | CASSEHRGHEQFF | TGTGCCAGCAGTGAACACAGGGGGCATGAGCAGTTCTTC
. | TRBJ1-2 | TRBV28 | . | CASSSLRTVGYTF | TGTGCCAGCAGTTCCCTAAGGACAGTTGGCTACACCTTC
TRBD1 | TRBJ1-2 | TRBV29-1 | . | CSVGQYYGYTF | TGCAGCGTGGGACAGTACTATGGCTACACCTTC
. | TRBJ1-2 | TRBV6-6 | . | CASSYDNYGYTF | TGTGCCAGCAGCTACGATAACTATGGCTACACCTTC
. | TRBJ1-3 | TRBV19 | few | CASSTDSGNTIYF | TGTGCCAGTAGTACGGACAGTGGAAACACCATATATTTT
TRBD2 | TRBJ2-7 | TRBV27 | . | CASSFSAGGTYEQYF | TGTGCCAGCAGTTTCAGCGCGGGAGGAACCTACGAGCAGTACTTC
TRBD2 | TRBJ2-1 | TRBV4-2 | once | CASSQDRASGRGVNEQFF | TGTGCCAGCAGCCAAGATCGAGCGAGCGGGAGAGGTGTCAATGAGCAGTTCTTC
TRBD1 | TRBJ2-5 | TRBV7-7 | . | CASSRGQSGETQYF | TGTGCCAGCAGCCGGGGACAGTCGGGAGAGACCCAGTACTTC
. | TRBJ2-2 | TRBV5-5 | . | CASSQQGSNTGELFF | TGTGCCAGCAGCCAACAGGGTTCGAACACCGGGGAGCTGTTTTTT
. | TRBJ2-1 | TRBV19 | . | CASSKESTHNEQFF | TGTGCCAGTAGTAAGGAGTCGACCCACAATGAGCAGTTCTTC
TRBD1 | TRBJ2-7 | TRBV27 | . | CASSSLDRPGEQYF | TGTGCCAGCAGTTCGCTGGACAGGCCTGGCGAGCAGTACTTC
. | TRBJ2-2 | TRBV11-2 | . | CASSLVRGTGELFF | TGTGCCAGCAGCTTAGTTAGAGGCACCGGGGAGCTGTTTTTT
. | TRBJ1-1 | TRBV4-2 | . | CASSQVTGFLNTEAFF | TGTGCCAGCAGCCAAGTAACCGGGTTTTTGAACACTGAAGCTTTCTTT
. | TRBJ2-3 | TRBV4-1 | . | CASSQDAAPYTDTQYF | TGCGCCAGCAGCCAAGATGCTGCACCTTACACAGATACGCAGTATTTT
TRBD1 | TRBJ1-2 | TRBV15 | . | CATSRKATGGFSYGYTF | TGTGCCACCAGCAGAAAAGCCACAGGGGGCTTTTCCTATGGCTACACCTTC
. | TRBJ2-7 | TRBV6-1 | . | CATNSFGEQYF | TGTGCCACCAACTCTTTCGGCGAGCAGTACTTC
. | TRBJ1-1 | TRBV12-5 | . | CASGFSGVSRLNTEAFF | TGTGCTAGTGGTTTTTCCGGTGTAAGTAGGCTGAACACTGAAGCTTTCTTT
. | TRBJ1-2 | TRBV5-1 | . | CASSLAGETIYGYTF | TGCGCCAGCAGCTTGGCCGGGGAGACCATCTATGGCTACACCTTC
TRBD1 | TRBJ1-1 | TRBV28 | . | CASRNRGGTEAFF | TGTGCCAGCAGGAACAGGGGGGGGACTGAAGCTTTCTTT
. | TRBJ1-1 | TRBV20-1 | . | CSARGRDEAFF | TGCAGTGCTAGGGGAAGGGATGAAGCTTTCTTT
. | TRBJ2-6 | TRBV27 | . | CASSPDSAPGANVLTF | TGTGCCAGCAGTCCGGACTCAGCCCCTGGGGCCAACGTCCTGACTTTC
TRBD2 | TRBJ2-2 | TRBV28 | once | CASRGTIRKGTGELFF | TGTGCCAGCAGAGGGACTATCCGAAAGGGCACCGGGGAGCTGTTTTTT
TRBD1 | TRBJ1-1 | TRBV7-8 | . | CASSSQGGGGTEAFF | TGTGCCAGCAGCTCCCAGGGGGGGGGTGGCACTGAAGCTTTCTTT
. | TRBJ2-5 | TRBV5-1 | . | CASSLGQGVGTQYF | TGCGCCAGCAGCTTGGGGCAGGGTGTAGGGACCCAGTACTTC
. | TRBJ1-1 | TRBV11-3 | once | CASSLGQDEAFF | TGTGCCAGCAGCTTAGGACAGGATGAAGCTTTCTTT
TRBD2 | TRBJ2-7 | TRBV28 | . | CASRLAGGGDEQYF | TGTGCCAGCAGATTAGCGGGAGGTGGCGACGAGCAGTACTTC
. | TRBJ2-7 | TRBV30 | few | CAWAGAYEQYF | TGTGCCTGGGCAGGGGCATACGAGCAGTACTTC
. | TRBJ2-6 | TRBV4-1 | . | CASSQGAVSGANVLTF | TGCGCCAGCAGCCAAGGGGCCGTATCTGGGGCCAACGTCCTGACTTTC
TRBD2 | TRBJ2-1 | TRBV11-2 | many | CASSSYSGSSYNEQFF | TGTGCCAGCAGCTCTTATAGCGGGAGCTCCTACAATGAGCAGTTCTTC
. | TRBJ2-5 | TRBV4-2 | few | CASSRTAVGRVGAYQETQYF | TGTGCCAGCAGCCGCACCGCGGTGGGTAGGGTGGGGGCGTACCAAGAGACCCAGTACTTC
TRBD2 | TRBJ2-1 | TRBV27 | . | CASSPLAGETGEQFF | TGTGCCAGCAGTCCGCTAGCGGGAGAAACGGGTGAGCAGTTCTTC
TRBD2 | TRBJ2-4 | TRBV13 | . | CASSLGLSFSGSDIQYF | TGTGCCAGCAGCTTAGGCCTCTCGTTTAGCGGGTCAGACATTCAGTACTTC
TRBD1 | TRBJ2-1 | TRBV27 | . | CASSYDRAPHLNEQFF | TGTGCCAGCAGTTACGACAGGGCCCCTCACCTAAATGAGCAGTTCTTC
TRBD2 | TRBJ2-1 | TRBV11-3 | . | CASSFGMRETNEQFF | TGTGCCAGCAGCTTCGGTATGCGGGAGACCAATGAGCAGTTCTTC
TRBD1 | TRBJ2-2 | TRBV7-9 | . | CASSQQGARWNTGELFF | TGTGCCAGCAGCCAACAGGGGGCGCGATGGAACACCGGGGAGCTGTTTTTT
. | TRBJ1-2 | TRBV7-9 | . | CASSSTQGRLGTF | TGTGCCAGCAGCTCCACTCAGGGCAGACTGGGCACCTTC
TRBD2 | TRBJ2-1 | TRBV7-8 | many | CASSVGLTNNEQFF | TGTGCCAGCAGCGTGGGACTAACGAACAATGAGCAGTTCTTC
. | TRBJ1-2 | TRBV5-1 | . | CASSFAGEIYGYTF | TGCGCCAGCAGCTTTGCAGGGGAAATTTATGGCTACACCTTC
TRBD2 | TRBJ2-2 | TRBV4-2 | . | CASSQDRREWELFF | TGTGCCAGCAGCCAAGATCGGCGGGAGTGGGAGCTGTTTTTT
TRBD1 | TRBJ2-7 | TRBV27 | . | CASSLGGQGAREQYF | TGTGCCAGCAGTTTAGGAGGACAGGGGGCGCGTGAGCAGTACTTC
. | TRBJ2-2 | TRBV27 | few | CASSPTNTGELFF | TGTGCCAGCAGTCCGACGAACACCGGGGAGCTGTTTTTT
TRBD2 | TRBJ2-7 | TRBV28 | . | CASSPLAGGRYEQYF | TGTGCCAGCAGTCCTTTAGCGGGAGGGCGGTACGAGCAGTACTTC
TRBD2 | TRBJ2-2 | TRBV5-4 | once | CASSTGLAGITGELFF | TGTGCCAGCAGCACCGGACTAGCGGGGATCACCGGGGAGCTGTTTTTT